This note documents a single T cell receptor (beta chain) sequence. Its antigen is still unknown. The sample originates from a study of Ad26.COV2.S vaccination and SARS-CoV-2 variants. General study findings and limits: The analyses of TCR breadth and depth may have understated the size of total T cell responses.

The sample's treatment: some 19 received Ad26.COV2.S at low or high dose, single or two shots; five or six received placebo; per-sample allocation not given. Specimens were obtained on day 63 following the first vaccine or placebo injection. The CDR3 contains 21 residues. The V and J ends lost 3 bases and 0 bases, in that order; junction bases with no gene match: 15. Germline V gives CDR1 SGHRS, CDR2 YFSETQ. Profiled with immunoSEQ multiplex PCR; TCRdb holds only in-frame clones, not every one. The sample lists 350,000 to 500,000 clones, 90% occurring once. The gene calls are TRBV5-1 and TRBJ2-3; TRBD2 aligns across 14 bases. The sample here was peripheral blood, taken in a trial of Ad26.COV2.S vaccine versus placebo. This receptor was identified in a person between 18 and 65 years old who received the Ad26.COV2.S COVID-19 vaccine or a placebo. CDR3 sequence (DNA): TGCGCCAGCAGCTCCGCCGGGACCGGGACTAGCGGGAGAGCTAGCACAGATACGCAGTATTTT. It specifies CASSSAGTGTSGRASTDTQYF.